This TCR beta chain was identified during a study of CD8 T cells in Susac syndrome (dated by TCRdb to between 2019 and 2020). About the investigation overall: Among the sequenced Susac syndrome patients, more than 5 had clinically active disease and eight were in clinical remission. At the time of blood withdrawal, Susac syndrome patients were either therapy-naive, taking corticosteroids (with some also receiving IVIg), or on IVIg alone. The study used repertoire sequencing to test whether antigen drove CD8+ T cell activation and differentiation in Susac syndrome.

High-throughput TCR beta sequencing profiled peripheral blood CD8+ and CD4+ T cells from healthy donors, Susac syndrome patients and multiple sclerosis patients. Recently defined diagnostic criteria for definite or probable disease were met by the Susac syndrome patients. Bulk CD8+ and CD4+ T cells were purified magnetically by negative isolation, whereas CD8+ TEMRA cells were enriched by FACS. Blood was drawn into EDTA tubes, processed within 24 hours, and PBMCs were isolated by density gradient centrifugation. PBMCs destined for TCR sequencing were cryopreserved in liquid nitrogen and later thawed in a 37 °C water bath. A purity of at least 90% was achieved for sorted or isolated CD4+, CD8+ and CD8+ TEMRA cells. RNA was extracted with the RNeasy kit and about 0.5 to 1 ug was reverse transcribed using random hexamers. The immunoSEQ multiplex PCR assay, which covers 54 Vbeta and 13 Jbeta segments, was used to amplify TCR beta CDR3 regions. PCR amplification bias was corrected by using a synthetic template baseline for primer optimization and computational correction. On the authors' methods: Reads were assigned to V, D and J genes according to IMGT and analyzed in immunoSEQ Analyzer, with only productive sequences retained. Clonality was calculated as one minus the Shannon entropy normalized by log2 of the number of productive unique sequences. For each patient and control, public and private clones were evaluated within the 100 most prevalent clones. Susac-specific clones were defined as absent from healthy and MS cohorts, around 980 published viral clones and other ImmuneACCESS disease sequences. In-frame beta chains were kept once TCRdb had trimmed the public reads at Q25 with fastp and called clones with MiXCR. Rows are unified per CDR3 protein, each entry keeping the most common DNA and genes. These V and J calls are TCRdb output, not the study's own analysis. This sample has 150,000 to 190,000 distinct CDR3 sequences in its table, and 85% to 95% of those were observed once. The ten top clones hold 0.15% to 0.2% of the sample.

General findings and caveats noted by the study authors: The study acknowledged that relatively few individuals were included in the TCR sequencing and HLA analysis. The CD4+ T cell repertoire of patients with Susac syndrome showed no detectable clonal expansion.

As regards this clonotype: The antigen it binds to is not known. No base-level quality is on record; no much larger clone is a single base apart.

From the cysteine up to the phenylalanine, the CDR3 has a length of 13 residues. The kept DNA is CDR3 alone, 39 bases in frame from the first base. Germline trimming amounts to 9 bases on V and 7 bases on J, with 8 as the count of junction bases outside the gene matches. The chain is encoded by TRBV12-3 or TRBV12-4 joined to TRBJ2-2; 7 bases in the junction line up with TRBD2. The specimen sequenced was CD4+ T cells from PBMCs. The receptor was isolated from a human donor with Susac syndrome. The CDR3 has the sequence CASRPGLGGELFF. The bases read TGTGCCAGTCGCCCCGGACTAGGCGGGGAGCTGTTTTTT.